This TCR beta chain originates from a study of blood T cell repertoires in COVID-19. Study-level background: Donors in the United States, Italy and Spain gave samples during acute or convalescent COVID-19. Nucleic acid was either cDNA or gDNA, and it came from T cells, B-cell-depleted T cells, or PBMCs.

This CDR3 has 17 amino acids. Authors' analysis steps: Scientists estimated how many nucleated cells there were by amplifying reference gene primers. Libraries were prepared by immunoSEQ multiplex PCR; TCRdb keeps only in-frame clonotypes and omits some of them. That table furnishes V, J and clone size, whereas the DNA furnished D and trimming. The repertoire holds 75,000 or so clones, with roughly 82% as singletons. The rearrangement links TRBV21-1 to TRBJ1-5; whether TRBD1, the table's D call, matches the DNA was not checked. TRBV21-1 is a listed pseudogene. The receptor's source is a man in his sixties with acute or convalescent COVID-19. Specimen: peripheral blood. The CDR3 region has the DNA TGTGCCAGCAGCAGGGGTAGTGGACAGGGAGCTTATCAGCCCCAGCATTTT. It yields the protein CASSRGSGQGAYQPQHF.